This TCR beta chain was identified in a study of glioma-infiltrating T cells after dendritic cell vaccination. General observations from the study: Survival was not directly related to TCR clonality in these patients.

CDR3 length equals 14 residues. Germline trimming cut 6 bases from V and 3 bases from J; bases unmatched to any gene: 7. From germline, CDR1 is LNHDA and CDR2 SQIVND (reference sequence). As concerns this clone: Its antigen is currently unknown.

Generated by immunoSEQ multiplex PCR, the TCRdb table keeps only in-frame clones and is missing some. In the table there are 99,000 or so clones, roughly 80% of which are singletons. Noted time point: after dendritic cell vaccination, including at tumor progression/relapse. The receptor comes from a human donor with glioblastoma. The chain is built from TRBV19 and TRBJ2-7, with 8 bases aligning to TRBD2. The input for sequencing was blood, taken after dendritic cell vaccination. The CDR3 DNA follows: TGTGCCAGTAGCGGGGGGAGCGGGAGCTACGAGCAGTACTTC. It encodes CASSGGSGSYEQYF.